This TCR beta chain is from a study of CD8+CD57+ T cells in acquired aplastic anemia. Study in general: Sorted CD4+ and CD8+ cell DNA averaged roughly 3.2 ug.

CDR1 MNHNS and CDR2 SASEGT come from the germline V gene. The CDR3 consists of 14 residues. After removal of 6 bases from V and 2 bases from J, the junction contained 7 bases not matched to a gene. This clonotype appeared many times. The antigen is not known. Template material for TCR beta VDJ and CDR3 profiling consisted of genomic DNA. A single record per CDR3 protein comes from TCRdb applying MiXCR to the reads. The data show a few hundred thousand distinct CDR3 sequences, about half seen once. Study conclusions and caveats: Between the patient and control groups, CD8+ Simpson's diversity did not differ significantly.

Sequencing was done on patients that had shown CD8+CD57+ cell expansion by flow cytometry. Sequencing was done on a sample of sorted CD4+, CD8+, or CD8+CD57+ T cells (not recorded which) from PBMCs. The sequence was collected from a human donor with aplastic anemia. This chain uses TRBV6-1 with TRBJ2-7; 7 bases line up with TRBD1. The CDR3 DNA reads TGTGCCAGCAGGTCCCGGGACAGTCCCTACGAGCAGTACTTC. Protein product: CASRSRDSPYEQYF.